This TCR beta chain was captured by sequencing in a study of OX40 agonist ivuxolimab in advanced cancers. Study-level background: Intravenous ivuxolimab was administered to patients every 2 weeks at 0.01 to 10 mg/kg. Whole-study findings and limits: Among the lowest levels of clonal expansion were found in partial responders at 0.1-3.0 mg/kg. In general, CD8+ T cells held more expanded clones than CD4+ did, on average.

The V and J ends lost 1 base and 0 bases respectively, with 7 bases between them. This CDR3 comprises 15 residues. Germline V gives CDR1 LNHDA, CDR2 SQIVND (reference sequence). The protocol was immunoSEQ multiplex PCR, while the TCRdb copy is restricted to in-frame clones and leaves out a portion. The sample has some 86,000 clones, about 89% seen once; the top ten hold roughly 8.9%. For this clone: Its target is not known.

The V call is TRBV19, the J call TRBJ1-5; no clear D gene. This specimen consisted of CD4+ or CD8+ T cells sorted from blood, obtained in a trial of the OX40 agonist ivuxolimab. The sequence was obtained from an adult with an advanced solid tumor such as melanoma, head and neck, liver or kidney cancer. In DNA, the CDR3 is TGTGCCAGTAGTATAGGTCGGTATAGCAATCAGCCCCAGCATTTT. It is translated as CASSIGRYSNQPQHF. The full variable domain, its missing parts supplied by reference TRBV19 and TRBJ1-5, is DGGITQSPKYLFRKEGQNVTLSCEQNLNHDAMYWYRQDPGQGLRLIYYSQIVNDFQKGDIAEGYSVSREKKESFPLTVTSAQKNPTAFYLCASSIGRYSNQPQHFGDGTRLSIL.